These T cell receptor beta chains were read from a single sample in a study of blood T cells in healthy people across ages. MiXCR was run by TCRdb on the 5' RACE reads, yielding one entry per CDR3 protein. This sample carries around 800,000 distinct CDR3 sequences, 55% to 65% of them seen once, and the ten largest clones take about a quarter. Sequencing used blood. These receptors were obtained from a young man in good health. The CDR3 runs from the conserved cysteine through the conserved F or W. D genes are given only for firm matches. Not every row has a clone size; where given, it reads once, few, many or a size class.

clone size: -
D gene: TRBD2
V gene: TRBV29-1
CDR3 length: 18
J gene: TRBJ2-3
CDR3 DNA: TGCAGCGTTGAAGACCTGGCCTTTTCAGCGGGGGGCACAGATACGCAGTATTTT
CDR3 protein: CSVEDLAFSAGGTDTQYF

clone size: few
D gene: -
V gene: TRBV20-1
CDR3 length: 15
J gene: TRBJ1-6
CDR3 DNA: TGCAGTGCTAGAGATCTTCTTGACAACAATTCACCCCTCCACTTT
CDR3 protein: CSARDLLDNNSPLHF

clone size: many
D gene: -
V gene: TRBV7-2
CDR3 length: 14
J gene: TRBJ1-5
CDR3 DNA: TGTGCCAGCAGCTTAGATGGGGGGTATCAGCCCCAGCATTTT
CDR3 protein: CASSLDGGYQPQHF

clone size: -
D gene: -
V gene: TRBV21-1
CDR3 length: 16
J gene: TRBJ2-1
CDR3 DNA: TGTGCCGGCAGGCGGGAGGGGTCCAACGAATACAATGAGCAGTTCTTC
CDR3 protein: CAGRREGSNEYNEQFF

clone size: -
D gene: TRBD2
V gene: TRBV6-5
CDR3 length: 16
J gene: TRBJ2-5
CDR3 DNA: TGTGCCAGCAGTTACTCGCTAGCGGGGGACCAAGAGACCCAGTACTTC
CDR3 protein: CASSYSLAGDQETQYF

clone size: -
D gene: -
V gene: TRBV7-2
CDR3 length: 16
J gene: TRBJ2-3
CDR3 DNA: TGTGCCAGCAGCCCTCGGAGCCGGGGATCCACAGATACGCAGTATTTT
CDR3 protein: CASSPRSRGSTDTQYF

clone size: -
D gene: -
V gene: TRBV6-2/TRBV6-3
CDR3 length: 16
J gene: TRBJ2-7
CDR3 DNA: TGTGCCAGCAGTACCCACACAGAGAAGTCTTCCTACGAGCAGTACTTC
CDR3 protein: CASSTHTEKSSYEQYF

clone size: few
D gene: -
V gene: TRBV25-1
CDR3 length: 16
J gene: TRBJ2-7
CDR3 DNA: TGTGCCAGCAGTGAAAGATGGGGCCAGCGTATAGACGAGCAGTACTTC
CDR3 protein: CASSERWGQRIDEQYF

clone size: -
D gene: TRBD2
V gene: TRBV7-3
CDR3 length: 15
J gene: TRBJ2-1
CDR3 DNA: TGTGCCAGCAGCTTACCGACTAGCGGGGGCAATGAGCAGTTCTTC
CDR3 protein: CASSLPTSGGNEQFF

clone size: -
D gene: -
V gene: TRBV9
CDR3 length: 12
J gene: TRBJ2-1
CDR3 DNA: TGTGCCAGCAGCGTGGCCTGGGATGAGCAGTTCTTC
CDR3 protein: CASSVAWDEQFF

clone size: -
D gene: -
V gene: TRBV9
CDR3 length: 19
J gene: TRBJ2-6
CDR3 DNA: TGTGCCAGCAGCGCGTCCGAATTTGACAGTTTCCCTGGGGCCAACGTCCTGACTTTC
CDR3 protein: CASSASEFDSFPGANVLTF

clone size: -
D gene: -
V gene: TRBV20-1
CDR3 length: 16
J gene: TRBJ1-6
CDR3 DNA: TGCAGTGCCCCGACAGTTACTAACGCCTATAATTCACCCCTCCACTTT
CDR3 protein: CSAPTVTNAYNSPLHF

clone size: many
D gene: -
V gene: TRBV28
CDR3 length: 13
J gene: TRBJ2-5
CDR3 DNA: TGTGCCAGCAGCCCGGCAGGGGAAGAGACCCAGTACTTC
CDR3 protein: CASSPAGEETQYF

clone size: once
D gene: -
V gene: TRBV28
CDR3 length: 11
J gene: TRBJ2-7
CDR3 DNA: TGTGCCAGCACAACCACCTACGAGCAGTACTTC
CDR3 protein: CASTTTYEQYF

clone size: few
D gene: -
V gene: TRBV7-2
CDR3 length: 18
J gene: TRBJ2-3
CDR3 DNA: TGTGCCAGCAGCGTCGAGGGGGGTAGTGTTCATTACACAGATACGCAGTATTTT
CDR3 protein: CASSVEGGSVHYTDTQYF

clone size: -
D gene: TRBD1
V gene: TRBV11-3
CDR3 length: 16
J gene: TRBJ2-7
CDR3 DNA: TGTGCCAGCAGCTGGGGGACAGGGACCCCGTCCTACGAGCAGTACTTC
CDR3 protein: CASSWGTGTPSYEQYF

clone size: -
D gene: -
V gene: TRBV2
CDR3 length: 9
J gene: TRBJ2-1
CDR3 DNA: TGTGCCAGCGTCAATGAGCAGTTCTTC
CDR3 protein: CASVNEQFF

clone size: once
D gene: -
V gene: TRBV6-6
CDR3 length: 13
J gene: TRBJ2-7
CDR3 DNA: TGTGCCAGCGTATACATAAGAGGGGGCGAGCAGTACTTC
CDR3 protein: CASVYIRGGEQYF

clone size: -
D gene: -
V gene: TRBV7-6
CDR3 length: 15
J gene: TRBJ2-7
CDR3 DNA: TGTGCCAGCAGCCTGACATCAGGGCCGAGAGACGAGCAGTACTTC
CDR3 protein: CASSLTSGPRDEQYF

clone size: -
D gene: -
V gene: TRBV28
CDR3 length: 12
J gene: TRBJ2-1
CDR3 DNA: TGTGCCACCCTTTGGGGGAGAGATGAGCAGTTCTTC
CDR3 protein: CATLWGRDEQFF

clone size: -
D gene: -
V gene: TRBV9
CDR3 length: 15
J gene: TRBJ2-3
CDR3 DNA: TGTGCCAGCAGCGTAGGCGGCGGGTGGACAGATACGCAGTATTTT
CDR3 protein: CASSVGGGWTDTQYF

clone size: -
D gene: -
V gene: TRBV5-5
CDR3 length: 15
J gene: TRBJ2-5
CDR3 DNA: TGTGCCAGCAGCTTGGGAGCAGGGTCAGGGGAGACCCAGTACTTC
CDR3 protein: CASSLGAGSGETQYF

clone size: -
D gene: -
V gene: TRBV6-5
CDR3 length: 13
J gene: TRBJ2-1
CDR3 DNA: TGTGCCAGCAGTTACTCGCCATTTAATGAGCAGTTCTTC
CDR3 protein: CASSYSPFNEQFF

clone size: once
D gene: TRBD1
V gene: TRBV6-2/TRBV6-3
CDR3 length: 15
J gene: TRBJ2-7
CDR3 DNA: TGTGCCAGCAGTTACCGTGCAGGGGGCAGCTACGAGCAGTACTTC
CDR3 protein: CASSYRAGGSYEQYF

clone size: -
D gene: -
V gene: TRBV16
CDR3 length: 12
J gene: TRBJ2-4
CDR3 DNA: TGTGCCAGCAGCCTCCCCGGGGGACAGCAGTACTTC
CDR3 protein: CASSLPGGQQYF

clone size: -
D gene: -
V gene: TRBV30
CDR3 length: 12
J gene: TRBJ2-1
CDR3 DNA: TGTGCCGGGAACGGGGAGTACAATGAGCAGTTCTTC
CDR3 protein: CAGNGEYNEQFF

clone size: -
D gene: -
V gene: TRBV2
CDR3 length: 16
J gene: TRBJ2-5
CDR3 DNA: TGTGCCAGCAGTGAAGCTTGGACCCTAGGCCAAGAGACCCAGTACTTC
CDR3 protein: CASSEAWTLGQETQYF

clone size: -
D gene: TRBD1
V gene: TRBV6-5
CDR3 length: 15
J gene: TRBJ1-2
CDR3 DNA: TGTGCCAGCAGTTTGGGTACAGGGGGCGTCTATGGCTACACCTTC
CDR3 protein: CASSLGTGGVYGYTF

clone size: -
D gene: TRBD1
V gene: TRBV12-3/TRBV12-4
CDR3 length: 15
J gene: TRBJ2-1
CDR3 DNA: TGTGCCAGCAGTTTAGGGGACAGGGGGAGCAATGAGCAGTTCTTC
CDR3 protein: CASSLGDRGSNEQFF

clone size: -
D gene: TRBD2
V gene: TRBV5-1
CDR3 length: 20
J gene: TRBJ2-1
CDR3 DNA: TGCGCCAGCAGCCAGAGGACTAGCGGGGGGCGGTTAAGCTCCTACAATGAGCAGTTCTTC
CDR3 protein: CASSQRTSGGRLSSYNEQFF

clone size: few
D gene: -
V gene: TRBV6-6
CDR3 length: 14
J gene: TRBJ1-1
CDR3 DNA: TGTGCCAGCAGTTACTCGCTGGAATACACTGAAGCTTTCTTT
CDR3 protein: CASSYSLEYTEAFF

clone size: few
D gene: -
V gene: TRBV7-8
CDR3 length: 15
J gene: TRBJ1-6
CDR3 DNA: TGTGCCAGCAGCCTCGGACCGCGAGCTAATTCACCCCTCCACTTT
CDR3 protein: CASSLGPRANSPLHF

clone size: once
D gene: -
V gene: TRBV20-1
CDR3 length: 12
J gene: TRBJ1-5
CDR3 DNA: TGCAGTGCTAGGTGGGGAGGCCAGCCCCAGCATTTT
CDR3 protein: CSARWGGQPQHF

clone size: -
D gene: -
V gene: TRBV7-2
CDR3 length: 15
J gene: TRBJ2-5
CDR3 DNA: TGTGCCAGCAGCTCCCAACTAGCTGGGGGGGAGACCCAGTACTTC
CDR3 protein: CASSSQLAGGETQYF

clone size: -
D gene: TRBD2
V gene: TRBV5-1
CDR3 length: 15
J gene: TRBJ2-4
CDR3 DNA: TGCGCCAGCAGCTCACAGACTAGCGGCAAAAACATTCAGTACTTC
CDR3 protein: CASSSQTSGKNIQYF

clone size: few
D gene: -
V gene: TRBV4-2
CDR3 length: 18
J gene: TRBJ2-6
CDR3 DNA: TGTGCCAGCAGCCAAGATCCGCAGGGAAGCCCTGGGGCCAACGTCCTGACTTTC
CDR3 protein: CASSQDPQGSPGANVLTF

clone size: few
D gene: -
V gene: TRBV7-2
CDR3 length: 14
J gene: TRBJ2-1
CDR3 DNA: TGTGCCAGCAGCTCATCCTTTGCCTACAATGAGCAGTTCTTC
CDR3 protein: CASSSSFAYNEQFF

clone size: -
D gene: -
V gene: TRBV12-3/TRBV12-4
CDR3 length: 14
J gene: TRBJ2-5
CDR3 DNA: TGTGCCAGCAGCCCACCGAACTGGGAAGAGACCCAGTACTTC
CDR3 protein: CASSPPNWEETQYF

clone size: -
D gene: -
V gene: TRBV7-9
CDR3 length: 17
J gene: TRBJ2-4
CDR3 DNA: TGTGCCAGCAGCTCACTCAGGACAGGGCGGACTAGGGACATTCAGTACTTC
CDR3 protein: CASSSLRTGRTRDIQYF

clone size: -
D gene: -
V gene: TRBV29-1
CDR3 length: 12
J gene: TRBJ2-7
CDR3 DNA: TGCAGCGTTGAATACGACAGGTACGAGCAGTACTTC
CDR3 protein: CSVEYDRYEQYF